Listed here are 24 T cell receptor beta chains from one sample, sequenced in a study of blood T cell repertoires in COVID-19. Libraries were prepared by immunoSEQ multiplex PCR; TCRdb keeps only in-frame clonotypes and omits some of them. The data contain roughly 73,000 clones, about 88% of them singletons. The sample taken for sequencing was peripheral blood. Every receptor here comes from a man aged 70-80 years with active or convalescent COVID-19.

This rearrangement joins TRBV6-4 to TRBJ1-1, with 7 bases lining up with TRBD1. The CDR3 runs 13 residues. Unmatched junction bases numbered 13, after V lost 6 bases and J lost 12 bases. Germline CDR1 MRHNA, CDR2 SNTAGT. The CDR3, as DNA: TGTGCCAGCAGCGATACGGGACAGCTTGGGTCTTTCTTT. This gives the protein CASSDTGQLGSFF.

The rearrangement links TRBV7-6 to TRBJ2-7; 10 nucleotides match TRBD2. The CDR3 is 17 amino acids. V shed 1 base, J shed 3 bases, and the junction held 9 bases outside the gene matches. Germline CDR1 SGHVS, CDR2 FNYEAQ. This CDR3 reads CASSLGTSGTFSYEQYF. The CDR3 DNA sequence: TGTGCCAGCAGCTTAGGTACTAGCGGGACCTTTAGCTACGAGCAGTACTTC. The full variable domain, in which reference TRBV7-6 and TRBJ2-7 provide the parts outside the CDR3, is GAGVSQSPRYKVTKRGQDVALRCDPISGHVSLYWYRQALGQGPEFLTYFNYEAQQDKSGLPNDRFSAERPEGSISTLTIQRTEQRDSAMYRCASSLGTSGTFSYEQYFGPGTRLTVT.

Comment on this clone: It is likely a read error, because the conserved phenylalanine at the end of the CDR3 is missing. Because the CDR3's place on the DNA is in doubt, the DNA is left out and the CDR3 is given as listed by TCRdb. The gene calls are TRBV20-1 and TRBJ1-1. The CDR3 totals 8 residues, both ends included. The germline CDR1 and CDR2 sequences are DFQATT and SNEGSKA (reference sequence). CDR3 sequence: CSARVPGG.

J is TRBJ2-7 and V is TRBV14; D perhaps matches TRBD2 (6 bases). Per germline, CDR1 SGHDN and CDR2 FVKESK. The CDR3 sequence is 14 residues long. V lost 5 bases, J lost 7 bases, and 18 bases lay in between. Written as DNA, the CDR3 is TGTGCCAGCAGCGTCCTTGGGTCCCGGGGGGAGCAGTACTTC. This encodes CASSVLGSRGEQYF.

The chain has TRBV27 and TRBJ2-1, with a tentative D call TRBD1 (7 bases). The V gene's germline CDR1 is MNHEY and CDR2 SMNVEV (reference sequence). The CDR3 length is 13 residues. The V gene lost 4 bases and the J gene lost 12 bases, with 16 bases spanning the gap. The CDR3, as DNA: TGTGCCAGCAGTTCCTCAGGGGGGCTGGGGCAGTTCTTC. Translating gives CASSSSGGLGQFF.

The genes are TRBV19 and TRBJ2-1, with 12 bases lining up with TRBD2. Losses at the gene ends were 8 bases for V and 3 bases for J; bases not matched to a gene: 5. This CDR3 spans 15 amino acids. Per the germline V gene, CDR1 is LNHDA and CDR2 is SQIVND (reference sequence). CDR3 nucleotides: TGTGCCAGTGGAATACTAGCGGGGGGCTACAATGAGCAGTTCTTC. Protein sequence: CASGILAGGYNEQFF. Full variable domain (remainder filled in from reference TRBV19 and TRBJ2-1): DGGITQSPKYLFRKEGQNVTLSCEQNLNHDAMYWYRQDPGQGLRLIYYSQIVNDFQKGDIAEGYSVSREKKESFPLTVTSAQKNPTAFYLCASGILAGGYNEQFFGPGTRLTVL.

The CDR3 bases are TGTGCCAGCAGAGGGGGACAGACGTACGAGCAGTACTTC. Its protein product is CASRGGQTYEQYF. The chain joins TRBV6-6 to TRBJ2-7; 7 nucleotides agree with TRBD1. The CDR3 contains 13 residues. Germline V CDR1 and CDR2: MNHNY, SVGAGI (reference sequence). V shed 6 bases, J shed 4 bases, and the junction held 6 bases outside the gene matches.

J is TRBJ1-5 and V is TRBV19; TRBD1 matches 7 bases. Germline V gives CDR1 LNHDA, CDR2 SQIVND (reference sequence). V lost 6 bases to trimming and J lost 7 bases; unmatched junction nucleotides: 6. The CDR3 totals 13 residues. CDR3 in DNA: TGTGCCAGTAGACAGGGGTTAGGACAGCCCCAGCATTTT. This encodes CASRQGLGQPQHF. Variable domain in full (rest from reference TRBV19 and TRBJ1-5): DGGITQSPKYLFRKEGQNVTLSCEQNLNHDAMYWYRQDPGQGLRLIYYSQIVNDFQKGDIAEGYSVSREKKESFPLTVTSAQKNPTAFYLCASRQGLGQPQHFGDGTRLSIL.

V gene TRBV12-5 combines with J gene TRBJ2-1, with a tentative D call TRBD2 (6 bases). The germline gives CDR1 LGHNT, CDR2 FRNRAP. This CDR3 comprises 12 residues. The ends were cut back, 8 bases at V and 4 bases at J, with 9 bases in the middle. The CDR3, as DNA: TGTGCTAGTCGGAGGGAGTACAATGAGCAGTTCTTC. This sequence encodes CASRREYNEQFF.

This clone was detected only once. The chain carries TRBV2 and TRBJ2-1; weak D call: TRBD2 (5 bases). CDR3 size: 14 residues. V was trimmed by 8 bases and J by 7 bases, leaving 18 bases between them. CDR1 SNHLY and CDR2 FYNNEI come from the germline V gene. The CDR3 protein is CASCPRGYLNEQFF. The CDR3 bases are TGTGCCAGCTGTCCCCGGGGTTATCTGAATGAGCAGTTCTTC.

This chain joins TRBV5-1 and TRBJ1-6, with TRBD1 matching over 11 bases. V dropped 0 bases and J dropped 6; count of bases not matched to a gene: 5. CDR3 length: 17 amino acids. CDR1 is SGHRS, CDR2 YFSETQ, per germline. CDR3 sequence reads: CASSLADRGLGNSPLHF. The CDR3 DNA reads TGCGCCAGCAGCTTGGCGGACAGGGGGCTGGGTAATTCACCCCTCCACTTT.

This clone was found once. The gene calls are TRBV27 and TRBJ1-6; no clear D gene. The germline CDR1 and CDR2 sequences are MNHEY and SMNVEV (reference sequence). The CDR3 extends over 14 amino acids. V lost 5 bases and J lost 9, with 14 bases in between. In DNA form, the CDR3 reads TGTGCCAGCAGTCTCCCCGGGGATCTTTCACCCCTCCACTTT. Its translation is CASSLPGDLSPLHF.

The genes are TRBV2 and TRBJ2-2; 10 bases align to TRBD1. V dropped 2 bases and J dropped 9; count of bases not matched to a gene: 3. The germline V gene has CDR1 SNHLY and CDR2 FYNNEI. There are 14 residues in the CDR3. DNA for the CDR3: TGTGCCAGCAGTGAATGGACAGGGGGGAGGGAGCTGTTTTTT. It codes for CASSEWTGGRELFF.

This clone was counted only a few times. The chain employs TRBV5-1 and TRBJ1-2; tentatively, D is TRBD1 (6 bases). V lost 4 bases and J 2 bases, leaving 15 bases between the germline ends. The CDR3 extends over 15 amino acids. Germline V gene data show CDR1 as SGHRS and CDR2 as YFSETQ. Here the CDR3 reads CASSLSPGTNYGYTF. CDR3 DNA sequence: TGCGCCAGCAGCCTGTCCCCAGGGACAAACTATGGCTACACCTTC.

The chain carries TRBV9 and TRBJ2-2; 9 positions agree with TRBD1. The CDR3 runs 18 residues. Trimming at V came to 3 bases and at J to 3 bases, leaving 12 bases not matched to a gene. Per the germline V gene, CDR1 is SGDLS and CDR2 is YYNGEE. Here the CDR3 reads CASSGSPGQGGDTGELFF. CDR3 in DNA: TGTGCCAGCAGCGGGTCTCCGGGACAGGGCGGGGACACCGGGGAGCTGTTTTTT.

V and J are TRBV2 and TRBJ2-4, with D perhaps TRBD2 (5 bases). V was pared by 8 bases and J by 2 bases, with 13 bases between. This CDR3 has 14 amino acids. Germline V gene lookup returns CDR1 SNHLY and CDR2 FYNNEI. CDR3 protein: CASGGGRSKNIQYF. Here the CDR3 DNA reads TGTGCCAGCGGAGGAGGTCGGTCCAAAAACATTCAGTACTTC.

The gene calls are TRBV3-1 (or the pseudogene TRBV3-2) and TRBJ1-4; the D gene is possibly TRBD1 (6 bases). The germline V and J ends were trimmed by 10 bases and 8 bases, with 14 bases remaining between them. Germline V lookup: CDR1 LGHDT, CDR2 YNNKEL (reference sequence). CDR3 size: 12 residues. CDR3 bases: TGTGCCACGGGAGGGGGGAACGAAAAACTGTTTTTT. This gives the protein CATGGGNEKLFF.

V is TRBV30 and J is TRBJ2-3, with D maybe TRBD1 (6 bases). Germline V CDR1 and CDR2: GTSNPN, SVGIG (reference sequence). V lost 4 bases and J 5 bases, leaving 13 bases between the germline ends. This CDR3 contains 13 residues. The CDR3 is CAWMGAGIDTQYF. The CDR3 nucleotides read TGTGCCTGGATGGGGGCAGGGATAGATACGCAGTATTTT.

The chain links TRBV2 to TRBJ1-5, with a possible D match to TRBD1 (5 bases). The length of the CDR3 is 16 residues. The V gene's germline CDR1 is SNHLY and CDR2 FYNNEI. Trimming shortened V by 3 bases and J by 2 bases, and 14 bases separated the two germline ends. The chain's CDR3 is CASSDRGGDGNQPQHF. The CDR3 region has the DNA TGTGCCAGCAGTGATCGGGGGGGTGATGGCAATCAGCCCCAGCATTTT.

The gene calls are TRBV6-5 and TRBJ2-4; D gene unclear. Per the germline V gene, CDR1 is MNHEY and CDR2 is SVGAGI. Deletions cut 6 bases from V and 8 bases from J, with 17 bases between. CDR3 size: 14 residues. In nucleotides, the CDR3 is TGTGCCAGCAGCAGCCCTCTACGGAGAGACATTCAGTACTTC. Protein: CASSSPLRRDIQYF.

V is TRBV30 and J is TRBJ2-1; D is unclear. Germline CDR1 GTSNPN, CDR2 SVGIG (reference sequence). The CDR3 covers 13 residues. V was cut by 2 bases and J by 5 bases, with 10 bases left in between. In nucleotides, the CDR3 is TGTGCCTGGAGTCCCCAAGCCGACAATGAGCAGTTCTTC. The encoded protein is CAWSPQADNEQFF.

V gene TRBV7-6 combines with J gene TRBJ2-2, with TRBD1 identical over 8 bases. The CDR3 totals 15 residues. Trimming at V came to 2 bases and at J to 6 bases, leaving 5 bases not matched to a gene. Germline V lookup: CDR1 SGHVS, CDR2 FNYEAQ. As DNA, the CDR3 is TGTGCCAGCAGCTTACAGGGGGCGGTCCCCGGGGAGCTGTTTTTT. This translates into CASSLQGAVPGELFF.

J is TRBJ2-1 and V is TRBV27, with D possibly being TRBD2 (5 bases). V gave up 3 bases and J gave up 9 bases, with 12 bases separating them. The CDR3 consists of 13 residues. Per germline, CDR1 MNHEY and CDR2 SMNVEV (reference sequence). The CDR3 protein is CASSFLANPEQFF. In DNA form, the CDR3 reads TGTGCCAGCAGTTTCCTAGCCAACCCTGAGCAGTTCTTC.

The V call is TRBV5-1, the J call TRBJ2-5; 14 positions agree with TRBD2. The trim removed 4 bases at V and 3 bases at J, leaving 5 bases unmatched. Germline V gives CDR1 SGHRS, CDR2 YFSETQ. This CDR3 is built from 16 residues. The CDR3 sequence is CASSPRLAGGKETQYF. CDR3 nucleotide sequence: TGCGCCAGCAGCCCCCGACTAGCGGGGGGGAAAGAGACCCAGTACTTC.